This entry describes one TCR beta chain. Its specificity is unknown. Additional DNA sequences in this sample encode the identical CDR3. TCRdb's copy holds only in-frame clones and misses some; the assay was immunoSEQ multiplex PCR. Of 200,000 to 250,000 clones in the sample, 79% are singletons; the top ten hold around 10%. Trimming removed 6 bases at V and 4 bases at J, with 7 bases between. CDR3 size: 11 residues. Looked up from germline, CDR1 is SNHLY and CDR2 is FYNNEI. The data belong to a study of cytotoxic CD8 clonotypes in ibrutinib-treated CLL. Study details: The patient breakdown showed more than nine relapsed/refractory and under 16 treatment-naive cases, with about 18 IGHV unmutated. Study observations and caveats: T-cell clonality at baseline went above that of age-matched healthy donors and rose and fell with circulating CD8+ T-cell counts.

The chain is built from TRBV2 and TRBJ2-7; D gene ambiguous. Specimen: PBMCs, collected after 12 months of ibrutinib treatment. This receptor was taken from a human donor with chronic lymphocytic leukemia. DNA of the CDR3: TGTGCCAGCAGGGCATATTACGAGCAGTACTTC. Protein: CASRAYYEQYF.